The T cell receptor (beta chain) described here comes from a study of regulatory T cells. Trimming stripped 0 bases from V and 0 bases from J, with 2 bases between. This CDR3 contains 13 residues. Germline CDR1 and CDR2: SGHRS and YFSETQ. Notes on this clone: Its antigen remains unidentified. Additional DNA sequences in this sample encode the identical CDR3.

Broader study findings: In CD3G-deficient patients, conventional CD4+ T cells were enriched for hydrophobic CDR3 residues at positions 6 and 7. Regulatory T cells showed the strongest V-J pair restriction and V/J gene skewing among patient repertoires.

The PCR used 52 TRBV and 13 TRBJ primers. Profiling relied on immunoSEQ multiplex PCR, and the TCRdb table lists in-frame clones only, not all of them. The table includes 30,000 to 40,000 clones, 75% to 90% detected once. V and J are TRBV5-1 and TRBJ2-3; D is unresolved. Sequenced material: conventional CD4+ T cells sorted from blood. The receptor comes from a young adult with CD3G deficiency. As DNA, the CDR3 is TGCGCCAGCAGCTTGGACAGCACAGATACGCAGTATTTT. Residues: CASSLDSTDTQYF.